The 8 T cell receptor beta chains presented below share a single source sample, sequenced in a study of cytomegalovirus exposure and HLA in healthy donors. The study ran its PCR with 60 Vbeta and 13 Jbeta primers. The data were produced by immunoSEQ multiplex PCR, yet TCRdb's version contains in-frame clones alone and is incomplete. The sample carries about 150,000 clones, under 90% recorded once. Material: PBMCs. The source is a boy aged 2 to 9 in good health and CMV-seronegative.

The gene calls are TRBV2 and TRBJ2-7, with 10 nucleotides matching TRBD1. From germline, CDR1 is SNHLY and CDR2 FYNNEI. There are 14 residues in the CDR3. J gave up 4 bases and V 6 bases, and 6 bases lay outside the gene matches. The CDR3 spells CASSPTGGRYEQYF. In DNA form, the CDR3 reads TGTGCCAGCAGCCCGACAGGGGGCCGGTACGAGCAGTACTTC.

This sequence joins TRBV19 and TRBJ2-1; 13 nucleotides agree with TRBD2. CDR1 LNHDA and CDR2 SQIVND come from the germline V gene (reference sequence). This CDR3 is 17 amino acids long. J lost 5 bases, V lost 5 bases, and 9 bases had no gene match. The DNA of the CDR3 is TGTGCCAGTAGTCCAAGACCGGGACTAGCGGGACACAATGAGCAGTTCTTC. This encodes CASSPRPGLAGHNEQFF.

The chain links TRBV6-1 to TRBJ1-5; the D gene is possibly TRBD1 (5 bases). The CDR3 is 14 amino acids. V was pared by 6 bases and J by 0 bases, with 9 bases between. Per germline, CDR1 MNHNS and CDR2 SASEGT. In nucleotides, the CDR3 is TGTGCCAGCAGGGCAGGGTATAGCAATCAGCCCCAGCATTTT. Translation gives CASRAGYSNQPQHF.

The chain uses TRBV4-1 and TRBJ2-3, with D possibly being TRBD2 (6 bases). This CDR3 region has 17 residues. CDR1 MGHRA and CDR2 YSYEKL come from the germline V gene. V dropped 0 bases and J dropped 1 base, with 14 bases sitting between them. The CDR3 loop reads CASSQDPVGTRTDTQYF. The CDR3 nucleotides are TGCGCCAGCAGCCAAGATCCCGTAGGGACTCGCACAGATACGCAGTATTTT.

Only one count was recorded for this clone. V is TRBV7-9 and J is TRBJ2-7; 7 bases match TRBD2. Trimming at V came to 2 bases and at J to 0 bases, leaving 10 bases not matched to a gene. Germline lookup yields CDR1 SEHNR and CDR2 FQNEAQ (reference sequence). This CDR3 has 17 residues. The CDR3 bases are TGTGCCAGCAGCTTAAGGGCCTCGGGGGGAAGCTCCTACGAGCAGTACTTC. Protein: CASSLRASGGSSYEQYF.

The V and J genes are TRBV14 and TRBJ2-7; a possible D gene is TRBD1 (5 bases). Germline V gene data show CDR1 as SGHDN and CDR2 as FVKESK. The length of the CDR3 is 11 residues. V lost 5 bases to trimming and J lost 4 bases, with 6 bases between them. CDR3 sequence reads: CASSYRYEQYF. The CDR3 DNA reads TGTGCCAGCAGCTACAGGTACGAGCAGTACTTC.

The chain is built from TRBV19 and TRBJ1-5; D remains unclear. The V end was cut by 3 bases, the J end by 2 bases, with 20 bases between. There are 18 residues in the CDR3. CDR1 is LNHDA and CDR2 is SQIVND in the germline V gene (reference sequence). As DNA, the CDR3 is TGTGCCAGTAGTATCCCCTTCAACGGTCCTACGCGCAATCAGCCCCAGCATTTT. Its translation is CASSIPFNGPTRNQPQHF.

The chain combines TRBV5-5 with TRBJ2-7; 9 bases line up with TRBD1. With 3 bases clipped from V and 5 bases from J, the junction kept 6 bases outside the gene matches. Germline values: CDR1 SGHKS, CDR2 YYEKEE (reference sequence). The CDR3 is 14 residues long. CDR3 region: CASSSGQGRDEQYF. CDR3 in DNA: TGTGCCAGCAGCTCAGGACAGGGGAGGGACGAGCAGTACTTC.